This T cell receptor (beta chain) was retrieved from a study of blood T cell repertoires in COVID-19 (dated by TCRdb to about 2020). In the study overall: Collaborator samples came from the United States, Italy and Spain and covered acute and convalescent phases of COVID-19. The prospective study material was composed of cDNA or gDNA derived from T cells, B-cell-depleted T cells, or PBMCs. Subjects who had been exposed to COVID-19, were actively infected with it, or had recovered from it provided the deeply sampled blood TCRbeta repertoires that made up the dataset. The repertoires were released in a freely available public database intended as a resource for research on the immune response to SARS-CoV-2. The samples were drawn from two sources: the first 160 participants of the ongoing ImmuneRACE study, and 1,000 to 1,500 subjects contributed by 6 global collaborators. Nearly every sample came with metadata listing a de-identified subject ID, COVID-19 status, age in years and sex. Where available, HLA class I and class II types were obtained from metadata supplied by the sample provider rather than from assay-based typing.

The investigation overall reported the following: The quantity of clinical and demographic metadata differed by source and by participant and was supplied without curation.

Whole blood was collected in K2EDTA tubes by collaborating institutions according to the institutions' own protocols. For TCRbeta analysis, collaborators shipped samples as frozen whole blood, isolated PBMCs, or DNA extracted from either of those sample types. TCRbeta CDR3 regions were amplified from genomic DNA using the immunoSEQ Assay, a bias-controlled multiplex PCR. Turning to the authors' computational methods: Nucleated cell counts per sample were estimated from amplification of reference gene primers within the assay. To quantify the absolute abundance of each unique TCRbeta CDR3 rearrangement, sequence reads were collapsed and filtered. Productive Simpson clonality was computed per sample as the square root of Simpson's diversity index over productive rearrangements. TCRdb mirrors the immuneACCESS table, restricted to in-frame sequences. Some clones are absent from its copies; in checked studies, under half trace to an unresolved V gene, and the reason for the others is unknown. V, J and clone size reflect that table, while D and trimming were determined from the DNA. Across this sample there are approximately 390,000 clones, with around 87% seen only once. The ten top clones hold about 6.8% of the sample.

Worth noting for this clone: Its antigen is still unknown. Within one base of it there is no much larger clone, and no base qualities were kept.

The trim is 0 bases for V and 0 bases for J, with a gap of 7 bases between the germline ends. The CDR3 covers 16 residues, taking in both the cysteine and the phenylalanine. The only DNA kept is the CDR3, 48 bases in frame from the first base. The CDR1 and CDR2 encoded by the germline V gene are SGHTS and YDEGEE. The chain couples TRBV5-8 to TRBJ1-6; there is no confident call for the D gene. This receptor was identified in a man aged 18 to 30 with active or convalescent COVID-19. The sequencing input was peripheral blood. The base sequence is TGTGCCAGCAGCTTGGTCGGGAGCTCCTATAATTCACCCCTCCACTTT. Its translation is CASSLVGSSYNSPLHF.